This record looks at one T cell receptor beta chain sequence and its context. This sample is part of a study of blood T cell repertoires in COVID-19. At the level of the study: Donors in the United States, Italy and Spain gave samples during acute or convalescent COVID-19. Nucleic acid was either cDNA or gDNA, and it came from T cells, B-cell-depleted T cells, or PBMCs.

Original processing methods: Reference gene primer amplification in the assay estimated nucleated cell counts. Some clones are missing from TCRdb's copy, which holds only in-frame ones; the method was immunoSEQ multiplex PCR. D and trimming come from the DNA, and the V and J calls and clone size come from that table. The sample includes more than 75,000 clones, more than 75% of them seen just once. The sequence was collected from a woman between 65 and 79 years old with acute or convalescent COVID-19. The sequencing input was peripheral blood.

CDR3 loop: CASSPDLAGSYGELFF. CDR3 DNA sequence: TGTGCCAGCAGCCCTGATCTAGCGGGATCTTACGGGGAGCTGTTTTTT. The chain employs TRBV5-4 and TRBJ2-2, with 9 bases identical to TRBD2. The CDR3 loop spans 16 amino acids. J gave up 7 bases and V 4 bases, and 11 bases lay outside the gene matches. Looked up from germline, CDR1 is SGHNT and CDR2 is YYREEE (reference sequence).